This T cell receptor beta chain derives from a study of OX40 agonist ivuxolimab in advanced cancers. Study in general: Of mixed ages from roughly 23 to 85 and averaging roughly 60 years, the group was roughly 83% male. Study results and limitations: Averaging showed that CD8+ T cells had more expanded clones than CD4+ did. Dosing at 0.1 to 3.0 mg/kg was accompanied by clonal expansion of CD4+ and CD8+ blood T cells by week 6. Certain nonresponders additionally had low normalized T-cell clonal expansion.

On this clone itself: What it recognizes is unknown. Germline is not matched at one junction end, which may reflect a read error.

The CDR3 consists of 17 residues. Germline assignment: CDR1 SQVTM and CDR2 ANQGSEA. Sequenced by immunoSEQ multiplex PCR; TCRdb stores in-frame clones only, minus some. In the table there are 77,000 or so clones, roughly 89% of which are singletons. The sample here was CD4+ or CD8+ T cells sorted from blood, taken in a trial of the OX40 agonist ivuxolimab. The clonotype originates from an adult with an advanced solid tumor such as melanoma, head and neck, liver or kidney cancer. The rearrangement uses TRBV29-1 and TRBJ2-1; TRBD2 aligns across 12 bases. CDR3 protein: CSVTPLTSGGPYNEQFF. CDR3 sequence (DNA): TGCAGCGTAACCCCCCTCACTAGCGGGGGGCCCTATAATGAGCAGTTCTTC.